Sequencing of this TCR beta chain was carried out in a study of blood T cell repertoires in COVID-19. Per the original methods: Using reference gene primer amplification, nucleated cell counts were estimated. TCRdb's copy holds only in-frame clones and misses some; the assay was immunoSEQ multiplex PCR. That table is the source of V, J and clone size, and D and trimming were worked out from the DNA. The sample includes under 250,000 clones, about 82% of them seen just once. The CDR3 spans 14 residues. Germline CDR1 reads LNHDA; CDR2 reads SQIVND (reference sequence). Trimming cost V 3 bases and J 2 bases, with 8 bases left between them.

The sequence was collected from a woman aged 50 to 60 with acute COVID-19. The V and J genes are TRBV19 and TRBJ2-1, with TRBD1 as a possible D gene (6 bases). The sample taken for sequencing was PBMCs or T cells enriched from blood (not recorded which). The CDR3 here is CASSIGGPYNEQFF. In nucleotides, the CDR3 is TGTGCCAGTAGTATTGGGGGCCCCTACAATGAGCAGTTCTTC.